The 9 T cell receptor beta chains given below trace back to one sample, sequenced in a study of blood T cell repertoires in COVID-19. The protocol was immunoSEQ multiplex PCR, while the TCRdb copy is restricted to in-frame clones and leaves out a portion. The sample has roughly 200,000 clones, under 90% seen once; the top ten hold 5% to 6.5%. Sequencing was carried out using peripheral blood. The receptors come from an elderly man with acute or convalescent COVID-19.

This clone appeared a few times. The rearrangement joins TRBV10-1 to TRBJ2-2; TRBD1 is a possible D gene (6 bases). The CDR3 covers 14 residues. Deletions cut 4 bases from V and 4 bases from J, with 10 bases between. Germline values: CDR1 WNHNN, CDR2 SYGVQD (reference sequence). The CDR3 coding sequence is TGCGCCAGCAGTGTTCAGGGGAGCACCGGGGAGCTGTTTTTT. This codes for CASSVQGSTGELFF.

The V gene is TRBV6-5, the J gene TRBJ2-2; possible D gene TRBD2, 5 bases. Trimming left V 6 bases short and J 6 bases short, with 11 bases between. CDR1 and CDR2 from the germline V gene are MNHEY and SVGAGI. The CDR3 sequence is 13 residues long. CDR3: CASRRDLAGELFF. In DNA form, the CDR3 reads TGTGCCAGCAGGAGGGATTTGGCCGGGGAGCTGTTTTTT.

The chain couples TRBV10-3 to TRBJ2-7; TRBD2 might be the D (5 bases). This CDR3 has 12 amino acids. V lost 10 bases and J 4 bases, leaving 14 bases between the germline ends. CDR1 and CDR2 (germline): ENHRY, SYGVKD. CDR3: CATAPRDYEQYV. Here the CDR3 DNA reads TGTGCCACGGCGCCGAGGGATTACGAGCAGTACGTC.

The V gene is TRBV7-2, the J gene TRBJ2-5; 7 bases agree with TRBD1. With 2 bases clipped from V and 1 base from J, the junction kept 4 bases outside the gene matches. The CDR3 is made up of 15 amino acids. Germline V gives CDR1 SGHTA, CDR2 FQGNSA. For the CDR3, the DNA is TGTGCCAGCAGCTTAATGGGACAGCTCCAAGAGACCCAGTACTTC. Protein: CASSLMGQLQETQYF.

This sequence joins TRBV7-8 and TRBJ2-7; TRBD2 matches at 8 bases. The CDR3 spans 16 residues. The V gene's germline CDR1 is SGHVS and CDR2 FQNEAQ. Trimming took 0 bases from V and 4 from J; bases not matched to a gene: 8. The chain's CDR3 is CASSLAEGGGRYEQYF. The CDR3 nucleotides read TGTGCCAGCAGCTTAGCGGAAGGTGGCGGGAGGTACGAGCAGTACTTC.

The CDR3 DNA is TGTGCCAGCAGTTACTCGCTCCGGACAGGGGTAGAGGAGCAGTACGTC. Amino acid sequence: CASSYSLRTGVEEQYV. The V and J genes are TRBV6-2 or TRBV6-3 and TRBJ2-7; 9 bases map to TRBD1. CDR1 is MNHEY, CDR2 SVGEGT, per germline. With 0 bases clipped from V and 7 bases from J, the junction kept 10 bases outside the gene matches. The CDR3 totals 16 residues.

This chain links TRBV24-1 with TRBJ2-1, with TRBD1 identical over 10 bases. CDR3 length: 15 residues. The V gene end was trimmed by 4 bases and the J gene end by 10 bases; junction bases not matched to a gene: 9. Per germline, CDR1 KGHDR and CDR2 SFDVKD. In nucleotides, the CDR3 is TGTGCCACCAGTGAAGGGACAGGGGAAGCAAGGGAGCAGTTCTTC. It translates to CATSEGTGEAREQFF.

V and J are TRBV7-2 and TRBJ1-6; the D is unclear. V lost 1 base and J 7 bases, leaving 8 bases between the germline ends. Germline values: CDR1 SGHTA, CDR2 FQGNSA. CDR3 length equals 14 residues. As DNA, the CDR3 is TGTGCCAGCAGCTTAGTGGCAGGAAATTCACCCCTCCACTTT. Its translation: CASSLVAGNSPLHF.

V is TRBV11-2 and J is TRBJ2-1, with D perhaps TRBD1 (5 bases). CDR1 and CDR2 (germline): SGHAT, FQNNGV. V was clipped by 3 bases and J by 3 bases, with 9 bases between them. This CDR3 comprises 14 residues. CDR3 nucleotide sequence: TGTGCCAGCAGCTTGTGGGGCAACTACAATGAGCAGTTCTTC. Translating gives CASSLWGNYNEQFF.